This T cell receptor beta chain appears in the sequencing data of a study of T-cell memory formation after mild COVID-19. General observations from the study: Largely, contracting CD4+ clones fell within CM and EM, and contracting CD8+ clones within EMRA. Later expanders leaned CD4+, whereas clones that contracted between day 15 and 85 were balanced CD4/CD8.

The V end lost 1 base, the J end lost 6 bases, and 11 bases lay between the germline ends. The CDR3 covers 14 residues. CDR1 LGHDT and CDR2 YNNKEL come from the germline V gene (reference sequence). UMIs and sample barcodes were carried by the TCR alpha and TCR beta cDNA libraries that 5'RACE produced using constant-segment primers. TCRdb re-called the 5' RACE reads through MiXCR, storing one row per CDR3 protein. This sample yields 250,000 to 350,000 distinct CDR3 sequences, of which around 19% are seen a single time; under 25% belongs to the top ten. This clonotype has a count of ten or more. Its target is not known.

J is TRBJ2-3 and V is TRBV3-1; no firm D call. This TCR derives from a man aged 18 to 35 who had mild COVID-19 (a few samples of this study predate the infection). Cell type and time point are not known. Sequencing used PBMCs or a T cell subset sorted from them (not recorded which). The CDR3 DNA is TGTGCCAGCAGCCAAGCACCCCCCCCGGATACGCAGTATTTT. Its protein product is CASSQAPPPDTQYF.